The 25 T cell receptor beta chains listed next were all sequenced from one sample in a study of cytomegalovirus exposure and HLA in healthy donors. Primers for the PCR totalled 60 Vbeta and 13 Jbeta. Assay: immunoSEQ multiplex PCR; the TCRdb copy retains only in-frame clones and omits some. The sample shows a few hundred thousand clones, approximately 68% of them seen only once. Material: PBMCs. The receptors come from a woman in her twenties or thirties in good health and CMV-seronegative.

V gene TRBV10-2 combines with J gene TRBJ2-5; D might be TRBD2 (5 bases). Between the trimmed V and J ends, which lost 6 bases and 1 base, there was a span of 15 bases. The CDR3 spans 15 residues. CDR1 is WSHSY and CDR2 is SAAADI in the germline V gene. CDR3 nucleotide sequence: TGCGCCAGCAGCCAAAGCGGAGCCTCCCAAGAGACCCAGTACTTC. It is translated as CASSQSGASQETQYF.

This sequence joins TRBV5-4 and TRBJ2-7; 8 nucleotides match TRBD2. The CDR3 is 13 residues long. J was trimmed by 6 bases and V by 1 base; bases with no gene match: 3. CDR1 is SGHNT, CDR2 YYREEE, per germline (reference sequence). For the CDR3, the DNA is TGTGCCAGCAGCTTGATCGGGGGGGGCGAGCAGTACTTC. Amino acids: CASSLIGGGEQYF.

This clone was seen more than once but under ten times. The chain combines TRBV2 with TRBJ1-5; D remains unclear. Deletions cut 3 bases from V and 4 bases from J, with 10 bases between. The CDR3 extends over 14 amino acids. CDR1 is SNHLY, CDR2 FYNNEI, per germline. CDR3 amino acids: CASSDLTGNQPQHF. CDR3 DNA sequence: TGTGCCAGCAGTGACTTAACGGGGAATCAGCCCCAGCATTTT. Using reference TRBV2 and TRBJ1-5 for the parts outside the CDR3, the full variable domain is EPEVTQTPSHQVTQMGQEVILRCVPISNHLYFYWYRQILGQKVEFLVSFYNNEISEKSEIFDDQFSVERPDGSNFTLKIRSTKLEDSAMYFCASSDLTGNQPQHFGDGTRLSIL.

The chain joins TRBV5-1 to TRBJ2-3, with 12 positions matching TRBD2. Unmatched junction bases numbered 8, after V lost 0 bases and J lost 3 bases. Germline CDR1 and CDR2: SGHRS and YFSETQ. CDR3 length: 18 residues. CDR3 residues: CASSLGRTSGMVTDTQYF. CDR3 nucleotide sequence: TGCGCCAGCAGCTTGGGTAGGACTAGCGGGATGGTAACAGATACGCAGTATTTT. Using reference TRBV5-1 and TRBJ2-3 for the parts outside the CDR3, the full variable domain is KAGVTQTPRYLIKTRGQQVTLSCSPISGHRSVSWYQQTPGQGLQFLFEYFSETQRNKGNFPGRFSGRQFSNSRSEMNVSTLELGDSALYLCASSLGRTSGMVTDTQYFGPGTRLTVL.

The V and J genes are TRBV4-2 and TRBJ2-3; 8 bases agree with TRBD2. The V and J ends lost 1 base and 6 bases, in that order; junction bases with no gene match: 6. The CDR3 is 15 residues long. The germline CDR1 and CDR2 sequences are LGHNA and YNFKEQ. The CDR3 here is CASSQVPGGPDTQYF. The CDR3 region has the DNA TGTGCCAGCAGCCAAGTTCCGGGAGGGCCGGATACGCAGTATTTT.

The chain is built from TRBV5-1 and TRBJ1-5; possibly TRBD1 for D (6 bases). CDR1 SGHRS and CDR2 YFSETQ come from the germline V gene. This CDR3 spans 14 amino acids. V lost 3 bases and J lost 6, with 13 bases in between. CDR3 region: CASSSQGPSQPQHF. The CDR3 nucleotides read TGCGCCAGCAGCTCACAGGGACCGAGTCAGCCCCAGCATTTT.

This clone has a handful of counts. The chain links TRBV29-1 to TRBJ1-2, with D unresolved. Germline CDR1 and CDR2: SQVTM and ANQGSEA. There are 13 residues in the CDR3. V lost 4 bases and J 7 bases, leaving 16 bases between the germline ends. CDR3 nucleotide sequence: TGCAGCGTTGTAGGCTGGGCACAGCCTGGCTACACCTTC. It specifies CSVVGWAQPGYTF.

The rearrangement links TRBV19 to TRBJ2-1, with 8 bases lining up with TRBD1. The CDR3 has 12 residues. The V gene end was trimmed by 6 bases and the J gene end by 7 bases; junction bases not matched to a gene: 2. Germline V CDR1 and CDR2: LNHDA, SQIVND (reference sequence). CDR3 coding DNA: TGTGCCAGTAGACAGGGGGTGAATGAGCAGTTCTTC. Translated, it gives CASRQGVNEQFF.

CDR3 amino acids: CASSSPGLAGKGTDTQYF. For the CDR3, the DNA is TGTGCCAGCAGCTCACCGGGACTAGCGGGGAAAGGCACAGATACGCAGTATTTT. The genes are TRBV13 and TRBJ2-3, with 13 positions matching TRBD2. Per the germline V gene, CDR1 is PRHDT and CDR2 is FYEKMQ (reference sequence). The V and J ends lost 4 bases and 1 base, in that order; junction bases with no gene match: 8. The CDR3 runs 18 residues.

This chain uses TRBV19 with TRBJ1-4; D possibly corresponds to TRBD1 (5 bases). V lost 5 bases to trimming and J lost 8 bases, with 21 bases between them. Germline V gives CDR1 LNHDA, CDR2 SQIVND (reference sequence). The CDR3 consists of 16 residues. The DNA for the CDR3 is TGTGCCAGTAGTCGCGCCTTAGGTCAGGGCCCGGAAAAACTGTTTTTT. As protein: CASSRALGQGPEKLFF.

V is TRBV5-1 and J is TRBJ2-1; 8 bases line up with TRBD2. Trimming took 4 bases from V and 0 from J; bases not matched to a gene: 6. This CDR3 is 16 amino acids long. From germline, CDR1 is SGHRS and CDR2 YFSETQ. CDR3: CASSQTGTSSYNEQFF. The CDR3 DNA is TGCGCCAGCAGCCAAACCGGGACTAGCTCCTACAATGAGCAGTTCTTC.

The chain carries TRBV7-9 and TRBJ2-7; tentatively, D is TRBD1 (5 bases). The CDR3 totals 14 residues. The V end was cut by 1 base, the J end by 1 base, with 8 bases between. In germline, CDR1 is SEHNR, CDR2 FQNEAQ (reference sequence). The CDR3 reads CASSLGAGSYEQYF. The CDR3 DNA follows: TGTGCCAGCAGCTTAGGGGCAGGGTCCTACGAGCAGTACTTC.

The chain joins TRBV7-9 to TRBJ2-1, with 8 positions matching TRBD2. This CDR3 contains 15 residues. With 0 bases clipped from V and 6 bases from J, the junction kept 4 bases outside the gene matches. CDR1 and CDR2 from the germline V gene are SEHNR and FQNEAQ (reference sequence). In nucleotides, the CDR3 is TGTGCCAGCAGCTTAGCGAGCGGGAGTGTCAATGAGCAGTTCTTC. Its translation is CASSLASGSVNEQFF.

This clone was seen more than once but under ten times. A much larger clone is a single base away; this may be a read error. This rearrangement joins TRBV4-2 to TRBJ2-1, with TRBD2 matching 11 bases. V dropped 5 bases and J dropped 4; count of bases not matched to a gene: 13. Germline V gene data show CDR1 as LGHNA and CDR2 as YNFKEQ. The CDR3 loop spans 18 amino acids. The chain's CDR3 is CASSDNSGGALTYNEQFF. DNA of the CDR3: TGTGCCAGCAGCGATAATAGCGGGGGGGCACTCACGTACAATGAGCAGTTCTTC.

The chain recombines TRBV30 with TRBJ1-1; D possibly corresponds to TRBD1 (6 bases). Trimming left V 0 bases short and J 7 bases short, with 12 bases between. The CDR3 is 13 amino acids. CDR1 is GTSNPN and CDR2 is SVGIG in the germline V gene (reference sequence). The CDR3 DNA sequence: TGTGCCTGGAGTGTACCCGGACAGATTGAAGCTTTCTTT. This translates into CAWSVPGQIEAFF.

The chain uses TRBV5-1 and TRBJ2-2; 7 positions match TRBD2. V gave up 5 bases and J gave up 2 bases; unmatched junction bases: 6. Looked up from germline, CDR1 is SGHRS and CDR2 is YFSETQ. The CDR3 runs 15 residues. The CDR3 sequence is CASSGGSSNTGELFF. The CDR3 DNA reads TGCGCCAGCAGTGGCGGGAGTTCTAACACCGGGGAGCTGTTTTTT.

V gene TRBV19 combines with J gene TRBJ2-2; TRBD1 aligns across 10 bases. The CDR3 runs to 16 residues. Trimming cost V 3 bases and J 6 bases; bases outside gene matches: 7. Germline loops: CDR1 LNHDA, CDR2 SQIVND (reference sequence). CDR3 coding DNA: TGTGCCAGTAGTATTAGGACAGGGGGACGGTCCGGGGAGCTGTTTTTT. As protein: CASSIRTGGRSGELFF.

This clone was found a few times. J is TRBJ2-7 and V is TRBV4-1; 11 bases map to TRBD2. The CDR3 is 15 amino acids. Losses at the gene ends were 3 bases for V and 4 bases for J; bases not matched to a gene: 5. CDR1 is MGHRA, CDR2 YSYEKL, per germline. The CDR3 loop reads CASSHIAGGEYEQYF. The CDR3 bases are TGCGCCAGCAGCCACATAGCGGGAGGGGAGTACGAGCAGTACTTC.

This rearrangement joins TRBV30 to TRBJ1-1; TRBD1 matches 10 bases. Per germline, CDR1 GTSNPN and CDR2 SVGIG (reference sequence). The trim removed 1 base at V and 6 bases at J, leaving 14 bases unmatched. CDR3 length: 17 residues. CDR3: CAWSAAGTGDWGPEAFF. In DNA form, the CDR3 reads TGTGCCTGGAGTGCCGCCGGGACAGGGGACTGGGGGCCTGAAGCTTTCTTT.

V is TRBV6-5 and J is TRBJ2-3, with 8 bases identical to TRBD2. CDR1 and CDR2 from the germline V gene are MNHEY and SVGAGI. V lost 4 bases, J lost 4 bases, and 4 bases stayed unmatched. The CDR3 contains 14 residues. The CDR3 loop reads CASSSGLAADTQYF. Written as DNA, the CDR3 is TGTGCCAGCAGTTCCGGACTAGCTGCAGATACGCAGTATTTT.

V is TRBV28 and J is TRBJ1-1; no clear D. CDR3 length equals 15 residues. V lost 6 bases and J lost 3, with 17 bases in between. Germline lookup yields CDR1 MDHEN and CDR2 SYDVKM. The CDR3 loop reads CASSLPSGRDTEAFF. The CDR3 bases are TGTGCCAGCAGCCTACCCAGCGGTAGGGACACTGAAGCTTTCTTT.

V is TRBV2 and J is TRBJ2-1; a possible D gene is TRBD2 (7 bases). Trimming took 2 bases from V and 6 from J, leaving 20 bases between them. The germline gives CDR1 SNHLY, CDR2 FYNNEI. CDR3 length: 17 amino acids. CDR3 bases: TGTGCCAGCAGTGAAAGCCGAGGGGGGGCTCTCAGCAATGAGCAGTTCTTC. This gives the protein CASSESRGGALSNEQFF.

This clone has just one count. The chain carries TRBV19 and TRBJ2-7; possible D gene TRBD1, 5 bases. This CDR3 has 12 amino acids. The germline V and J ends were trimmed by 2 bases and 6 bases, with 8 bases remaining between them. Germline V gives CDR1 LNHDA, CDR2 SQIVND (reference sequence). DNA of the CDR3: TGTGCCAGTAGTATACAGGGTCGCGAGCAGTACTTC. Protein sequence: CASSIQGREQYF.

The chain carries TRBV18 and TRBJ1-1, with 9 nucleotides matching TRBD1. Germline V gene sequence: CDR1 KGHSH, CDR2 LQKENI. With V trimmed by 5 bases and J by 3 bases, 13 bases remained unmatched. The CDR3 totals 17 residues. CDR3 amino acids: CASSLKGQGDVYTEAFF. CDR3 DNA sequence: TGTGCCAGCTCATTAAAGGGACAGGGAGACGTATACACTGAAGCTTTCTTT. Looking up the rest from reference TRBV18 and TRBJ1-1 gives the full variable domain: NAGVMQNPRHLVRRRGQEARLRCSPMKGHSHVYWYRQLPEEGLKFMVYLQKENIIDESGMPKERFSAEFPKEGPSILRIQQVVRGDSAAYFCASSLKGQGDVYTEAFFGQGTRLTVV.

The CDR3: CASSLEIGAGASTDTQYF. The CDR3, as DNA: TGTGCCAGCAGCTTAGAGATAGGAGCGGGGGCTAGCACAGATACGCAGTATTTT. This chain links TRBV7-9 with TRBJ2-3; 8 bases map to TRBD2. CDR1 SEHNR and CDR2 FQNEAQ come from the germline V gene (reference sequence). J lost 0 bases, V lost 1 base, and 9 bases had no gene match. The CDR3 has 18 amino acids.